This T cell receptor (beta chain) came from a study of tumor-infiltrating lymphocytes in localized non-small cell lung cancer. About the study: Patients included smokers and never-smokers with various histologies, some sampled after neoadjuvant chemotherapy.

The CDR3 is 15 amino acids. With respect to this clone: Its target is not known.

Profiling relied on immunoSEQ multiplex PCR, and the TCRdb table lists in-frame clones only, not all of them. Found here are under 20,000 clones, roughly 69% of them singletons; the top ten hold 5.5% to 7.5%. Whole-study findings and limits: Immunotypes IM1 and IM2 had similar TCR-derived T-cell fractions. Tumor T-cell fraction was not associated with recurrence-free survival.

The chain has TRBV12-2 and TRBJ1-2. TRBV12-2 is a known pseudogene. Specimen: lung tumor tissue. This clonotype was sampled from a human donor with non-small cell lung cancer. The CDR3 is CASRLGPSPHYGYTF. The DNA of the CDR3 is TGTGCAAGTCGCTTAGGTCCTTCCCCCCACTATGGCTACACCTTC.